Presented here are 8 T cell receptor beta chains from one specimen sequenced in a study of CD8 T cells in ankylosing spondylitis. These receptors lack a known antigen. TCRdb processed the 5' RACE reads anew with MiXCR; each CDR3 protein has one entry. Seen here are around 890,000 distinct CDR3 sequences, 10% to 15% observed once, and the top ten hold approximately 0.51%. Study-wide results and limits: In ankylosing spondylitis blood, a motif of several highly homologous TCR beta variants appeared characteristic.

The sample comprised blood, either unsorted or a sorted T cell fraction (not recorded which). These receptors were collected from a male donor with ankylosing spondylitis.

CDR3 residues: CASSLEGANSGNTIYF. The CDR3 region has the DNA TGTGCCAGCAGCTTGGAGGGGGCCAACTCTGGAAACACCATATATTTT. The rearrangement links TRBV7-2 to TRBJ1-3, with 7 bases that match TRBD1. J was trimmed by 0 bases and V by 3 bases; bases with no gene match: 5. Germline CDR1 is SGHTA and CDR2 is FQGNSA. CDR3 size: 16 residues.

This clonotype appeared many times. The chain employs TRBV29-1 and TRBJ2-3; 8 bases line up with TRBD1. V was clipped by 4 bases and J by 3 bases; unmatched bases: 6. This CDR3 region has 14 residues. From germline, CDR1 is SQVTM and CDR2 ANQGSEA. The chain's CDR3 is CSVAAGGLTDTQYF. CDR3 sequence (DNA): TGCAGCGTTGCCGCAGGGGGCTTGACAGATACGCAGTATTTT.

CDR3 sequence: CASSLVTTGRDQPQHF. CDR3 sequence (DNA): TGTGCCAGCAGCTTAGTAACGACAGGGCGGGATCAGCCCCAGCATTTT. This chain connects TRBV7-2 to TRBJ1-5, with 7 bases matching TRBD1. CDR1 is SGHTA, CDR2 FQGNSA, per germline. The CDR3 has 16 amino acids. The ends lost 1 base at V and 5 bases at J; junction bases unmatched: 8.

This clonotype occurred many times. Relative to the germline gene, one junction end is altered; a read error may explain this. J is TRBJ2-5 and V is TRBV28; TRBD2 is a possible D gene (6 bases). CDR3 length: 11 amino acids. Germline V CDR1 and CDR2: MDHEN, SYDVKM. This chain's CDR3 is CASSFGRTKYF. The CDR3 DNA reads as TGTGCCAGCAGTTTTGGGAGGACCAAGTACTTC.

The chain joins TRBV20-1 to TRBJ2-4; D may be TRBD1 or TRBD2 (5 bases each). Germline V gene lookup returns CDR1 DFQATT and CDR2 SNEGSKA (reference sequence). V was cut by 6 bases and J by 5 bases, with 14 bases left in between. The CDR3 is 13 amino acids. CDR3 coding DNA: TGCAGTGCGATGGGGCAGGGACAAAACATTCAGTACTTC. Translating gives CSAMGQGQNIQYF.

The chain couples TRBV4-2 to TRBJ2-2; D assignment may be TRBD1 or TRBD2 (7 bases each). CDR1 is LGHNA, CDR2 YNFKEQ, per germline. The CDR3 has 17 amino acids. With 0 bases removed from V and 6 bases from J, the gap between germline ends came to 17 bases. CDR3 in DNA: TGTGCCAGCAGCCAAGATGCGGGCAGGGGGGGACCCGGGGAGCTGTTTTTT. It specifies CASSQDAGRGGPGELFF.

Only a few counts were recorded for this clonotype. J is TRBJ2-7 and V is TRBV20-1, with 9 bases identical to TRBD1. Germline CDR1 reads DFQATT; CDR2 reads SNEGSKA (reference sequence). After removal of 5 bases from V and 1 base from J, the junction contained 12 bases not matched to a gene. The CDR3 contains 16 residues. The CDR3 reads CSAVPGQGAPSYEQYF. The CDR3 nucleotides are TGCAGTGCTGTACCGGGACAGGGTGCGCCTTCCTACGAGCAGTACTTC.

This clonotype has a handful of counts. V and J are TRBV12-3 or TRBV12-4 and TRBJ1-4, with D possibly being TRBD1 (5 bases). The V end lost 5 bases, the J end lost 8 bases, and 12 bases lay between the germline ends. CDR3 length: 13 amino acids. CDR3 residues: CASSPGLWEKLFF. The CDR3 nucleotides are TGTGCCAGCAGTCCGGGACTTTGGGAAAAACTGTTTTTT.